Sequencing of this TCR beta chain was carried out in a study of Graves' ophthalmopathy and Graves' hyperthyroidism. On the study more broadly: Peripheral blood was gathered at first diagnosis, ahead of any treatment whatsoever.

Regarding this clonotype: The antigen is unknown.

Study-level points and caveats: Blood also held most thyroid clonotypes expanded above 0.001 frequency. The model predicted progression of ophthalmopathy with a sensitivity of roughly 70%, and its specificity was less than 85%. Cross-validated, the 13-signature model showed 87.88%/81.08% sensitivity/specificity, and 80%/75% in the test set.

Amplified material comprised TCR beta CDR3 regions derived from RNA transcripts. Amplification began with first-round RT-PCR using HTBI primers, then second-round multiplex PCR was performed. A single record per CDR3 protein comes from TCRdb applying MiXCR to the multiplex PCR reads. The data contain hundreds of thousands of distinct CDR3 sequences, about 24% of them singletons. CDR3 size: 15 residues. Unmatched junction bases numbered 5, after V lost 1 base and J lost 5 bases. CDR1 and CDR2 from the germline V gene are SGHTA and FQGNSA. The sequence was collected from a woman aged 18-29 years with stable Graves' hyperthyroidism. Some clones in this sample may be carry-over from other donors' samples. The gene calls are TRBV7-2 and TRBJ1-1, with 9 bases that match TRBD1. Sequencing was carried out using peripheral blood. DNA for the CDR3: TGTGCCAGCAGCTTAGGGGCACAGGGGGCTACTGAAGCTTTCTTT. Translation gives CASSLGAQGATEAFF.